Following are 18 T cell receptor beta chains from one sample sequenced in a study of CD8+CD57+ T cells in acquired aplastic anemia. TCR beta VDJ and CDR3 were profiled, and genomic DNA was the template. TCRdb reprocessed the reads via MiXCR and lists one record per CDR3 protein. The table lists a few hundred thousand distinct CDR3 sequences, 55% to 75% of them singletons. The sample comprised sorted CD4+, CD8+, or CD8+CD57+ T cells (not recorded which) from PBMCs. The origin of the receptors is a human donor in good health, serving as a control.

This clonotype was seen at least ten times. V usage is TRBV7-2 and J usage is TRBJ2-1; no definite D call. Germline V gives CDR1 SGHTA, CDR2 FQGNSA. The CDR3 is 12 residues long. With 5 bases removed from V and 10 bases from J, the gap between germline ends came to 12 bases. CDR3 in amino acids: CASSVSRREQFF. In nucleotides, the CDR3 is TGTGCCAGCAGCGTAAGCCGGCGCGAGCAGTTCTTC.

This chain links TRBV10-3 with TRBJ2-5; no clear D. Trimming removed 2 bases at V and 7 bases at J, with 17 bases between. The CDR3 consists of 15 residues. CDR1 and CDR2 (germline): ENHRY, SYGVKD. CDR3 protein: CAISEPMQVLLTQYF. CDR3 sequence (DNA): TGTGCCATCAGTGAGCCGATGCAGGTTTTGTTGACCCAGTACTTC.

This clonotype is a singleton in its sample. The V call is TRBV5-1, the J call TRBJ1-2, with D perhaps matching TRBD1 (6 bases). The germline V and J ends were trimmed by 3 bases and 8 bases, with 14 bases remaining between them. Germline-derived CDR1 and CDR2 are SGHRS and YFSETQ. This CDR3 region has 13 residues. The CDR3, as DNA: TGCGCCAGCAGCTGGGAATACAGGGTGGGCTACACCTTC. Its protein is CASSWEYRVGYTF.

This chain uses TRBV12-3 or TRBV12-4 with TRBJ2-7, with D possibly being TRBD1 (5 bases). The CDR3 extends over 14 amino acids. V dropped 9 bases and J dropped 1 base, with 16 bases sitting between them. As DNA, the CDR3 is TGTGCCAGTGGTGATCTAGACAGTTCCTACGAGCAGTACTTC. Its translation is CASGDLDSSYEQYF.

The V and J genes are TRBV7-8 and TRBJ2-7, with TRBD1 matching over 9 bases. CDR3 length equals 14 residues. Per germline, CDR1 SGHVS and CDR2 FQNEAQ. V lost 3 bases, J lost 4 bases, and 4 bases stayed unmatched. CDR3 nucleotide sequence: TGTGCCAGCAGCTTTGACAGGGGGAATTACGAGCAGTACTTC. Translating it yields CASSFDRGNYEQYF.

J is TRBJ1-5 and V is TRBV19; unclear D gene. V lost 5 bases and J 6 bases, leaving 11 bases between the germline ends. Germline V gene sequence: CDR1 LNHDA, CDR2 SQIVND (reference sequence). CDR3 length: 13 residues. The CDR3 sequence is CASSRTVAQPQHF. CDR3 DNA: TGTGCCAGTAGTCGAACGGTGGCTCAGCCCCAGCATTTT.

This clonotype occurred many times. The rearrangement links TRBV7-3 to TRBJ2-1, with 9 bases identical to TRBD2. Germline V gene lookup returns CDR1 SGHTA and CDR2 FQGTGA. J gave up 5 bases and V 4 bases, and 6 bases lay outside the gene matches. The CDR3 is 15 residues long. CDR3 DNA sequence: TGTGCCAGCAGCTCTAGCGGGGCGGAAAACAATGAGCAGTTCTTC. Translating gives CASSSSGAENNEQFF.

On this clonotype: The junction departs from germline at one end; a sequencing error may be responsible. The J gene is TRBJ2-7, the V gene TRBV7-3; D is undetermined. The CDR3 consists of 14 residues. In germline, CDR1 is SGHTA, CDR2 FQGTGA. The CDR3 nucleotides are TGCGCCAGCAGCCAAGAACCTGGCTCGTACGAGCAGTACTTC. Its translation: CASSQEPGSYEQYF.

A word on this clonotype: Since a much larger clone is just one base distant, this may be a read error. The chain carries TRBV12-3 or TRBV12-4 and TRBJ1-2; a possible D gene is TRBD1 (6 bases). The CDR3 extends over 11 amino acids. CDR3 sequence reads: CACSVGAGYTF. CDR3 DNA sequence: TGTGCCTGCAGTGTGGGGGCAGGCTACACCTTC.

J is TRBJ1-2 and V is TRBV20-1, with D maybe TRBD1 (5 bases). CDR3 length: 13 amino acids. Trimming removed 2 bases from V and 4 bases from J, with 11 bases in between. Germline V gene lookup returns CDR1 DFQATT and CDR2 SNEGSKA (reference sequence). The CDR3 DNA reads as TGCAGTGCTAGAAAGGGCGGGACCTATGGCTACACCTTC. Residues: CSARKGGTYGYTF.

Of note for this clonotype: No DNA is shown, since the ends of the CDR3 on it are uncertain; the CDR3 is the one TCRdb lists. This rearrangement joins TRBV14 to TRBJ1-5. 22 amino acids form the CDR3, both terminal residues included. The germline gives CDR1 SGHDN, CDR2 FVKESK. The CDR3 reads CASSPRQGGAYTEAFFGQPQHF.

In the case of this clonotype: The junction and the germline gene differ at one end; a read error may be behind it. This chain joins TRBV7-9 and TRBJ2-7, with TRBD2 as a possible D gene (5 bases). Germline V gene data show CDR1 as SEHNR and CDR2 as FQNEAQ (reference sequence). The CDR3 is 14 amino acids. CDR3 residues: CASSWRCTSYEEYF. CDR3 DNA sequence: TGCGCCAGCAGCTGGAGGTGTACTTCGTACGAGGAGTACTTC.

CDR3 bases: TGTGCCAGCAGTGATACCAGTTCGAACACTGAAGCTTTCTTT. Protein: CASSDTSSNTEAFF. The V call is TRBV25-1, the J call TRBJ1-1; D is unclear. The CDR3 extends over 14 amino acids. The V end was cut by 3 bases, the J end by 1 base, with 9 bases between. In germline, CDR1 is MGHDK, CDR2 SYGVNS. Full variable domain (rest looked up from reference TRBV25-1 and TRBJ1-1): EADIYQTPRYLVIGTGKKITLECSQTMGHDKMYWYQQDPGMELHLIHYSYGVNSTEKGDLSSESTVSRIRTEHFPLTLESARPSHTSQYLCASSDTSSNTEAFFGQGTRLTVV.

Only one count was recorded for this clonotype. The DNA of the CDR3 is TGTGCCAGCAGTTTAGTAGCGGGGTTCCAAGAGGAGCAGTACTTC. Translating it yields CASSLVAGFQEEQYF. This rearrangement joins TRBV28 to TRBJ2-5, with 8 bases lining up with TRBD2. CDR3 length: 15 residues. Germline V gene lookup returns CDR1 MDHEN and CDR2 SYDVKM. With V trimmed by 2 bases and J by 11 bases, 13 bases remained unmatched.

There are many counts of this clonotype. This rearrangement joins TRBV2 to TRBJ2-7; D remains ambiguous. This CDR3 contains 14 residues. Germline assignment: CDR1 SNHLY and CDR2 FYNNEI. The germline V and J ends were trimmed by 2 bases and 4 bases, with 12 bases remaining between them. The CDR3 protein is CASSELGSVYEQYF. CDR3 bases: TGTGCCAGCAGTGAATTGGGGTCGGTGTACGAGCAGTACTTC.

With regard to this clonotype: One junction end does not reproduce the germline sequence, and a read error may be involved. The rearrangement joins TRBV15 to TRBJ2-7, with D maybe TRBD2 (6 bases). Germline V lookup: CDR1 LNHNV, CDR2 YYDKDF (reference sequence). This CDR3 region has 14 residues. The CDR3 DNA reads TGTGCCACCAGCAGATACAGCGGGTCCCACGAGAAGCAGTTC. This gives the protein CATSRYSGSHEKQF.

This clonotype was seen ten or more times. The V gene is TRBV4-1, the J gene TRBJ1-1; no definite D call. The CDR3 spans 17 residues. Trimming took off 5 bases at V and 2 bases at J, with 21 bases between the two ends. The germline V gene has CDR1 MGHRA and CDR2 YSYEKL. The CDR3 DNA sequence: TGCGCCAGCAGCTCCCCTTTCGGCCGAGGCCGAAACACTGAAGCTTTCTTT. It yields the protein CASSSPFGRGRNTEAFF.

A few counts support this clonotype. The chain employs TRBV30 and TRBJ2-5, with TRBD2 matching over 9 bases. The CDR3 is 14 amino acids. The V and J ends lost 3 bases and 6 bases, in that order; junction bases with no gene match: 8. CDR1 is GTSNPN, CDR2 SVGIG, per germline (reference sequence). CDR3 region: CAWRRRGGLKTQYF. The CDR3 DNA reads as TGTGCCTGGAGAAGGCGGGGGGGCCTGAAGACCCAGTACTTC. The variable domain in full, completed from reference TRBV30 and TRBJ2-5, reads SQTIHQWPATLVQPVGSPLSLECTVEGTSNPNLYWYRQAAGRGLQLLFYSVGIGQISSEVPQNLSASRPQDRQFILSSKKLLLSDSGFYLCAWRRRGGLKTQYFGPGTRLLVL.